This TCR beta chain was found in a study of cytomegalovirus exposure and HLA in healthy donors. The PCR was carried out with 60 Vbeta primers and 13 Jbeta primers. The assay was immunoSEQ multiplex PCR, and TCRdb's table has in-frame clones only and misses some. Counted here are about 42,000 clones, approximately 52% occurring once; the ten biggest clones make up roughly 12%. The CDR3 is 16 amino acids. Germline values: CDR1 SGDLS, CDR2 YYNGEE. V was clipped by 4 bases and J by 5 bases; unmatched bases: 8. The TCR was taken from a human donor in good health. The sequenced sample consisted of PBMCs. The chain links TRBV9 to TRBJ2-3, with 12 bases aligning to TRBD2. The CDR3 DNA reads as TGTGCCAGCAGCTTACAGACTAGCGGGAGAGGAGATACGCAGTATTTT. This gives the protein CASSLQTSGRGDTQYF.